This T cell receptor (beta chain) came from a study of blood T cells in healthy people across ages. In its sample, this clonotype was seen a few times. Primers used in a second PCR of about 7 to 12 cycles were a sample-barcoded 5' primer and a J-beta primer mix. TCRdb fed the 5' RACE reads into MiXCR, producing one record per CDR3 protein. The sample has around 1,000,000 distinct CDR3 sequences, almost 25% seen once; the top ten hold about 0.8%. Germline V lookup: CDR1 ENHRY, CDR2 SYGVKD. The CDR3 is 13 amino acids. The V gene lost 3 bases and the J gene lost 3 bases, with 6 bases spanning the gap. The data also belong to a second study, concerning T cells of mothers and their children.

The sample comprised blood. The rearrangement uses TRBV10-3 and TRBJ1-3, with no clear D. This clonotype was obtained from a girl aged 2-10 years in good health. CDR3 DNA: TGTGCCATCAGTGACGGGCTTGGAAACACCATATATTTT. Residues: CAISDGLGNTIYF.